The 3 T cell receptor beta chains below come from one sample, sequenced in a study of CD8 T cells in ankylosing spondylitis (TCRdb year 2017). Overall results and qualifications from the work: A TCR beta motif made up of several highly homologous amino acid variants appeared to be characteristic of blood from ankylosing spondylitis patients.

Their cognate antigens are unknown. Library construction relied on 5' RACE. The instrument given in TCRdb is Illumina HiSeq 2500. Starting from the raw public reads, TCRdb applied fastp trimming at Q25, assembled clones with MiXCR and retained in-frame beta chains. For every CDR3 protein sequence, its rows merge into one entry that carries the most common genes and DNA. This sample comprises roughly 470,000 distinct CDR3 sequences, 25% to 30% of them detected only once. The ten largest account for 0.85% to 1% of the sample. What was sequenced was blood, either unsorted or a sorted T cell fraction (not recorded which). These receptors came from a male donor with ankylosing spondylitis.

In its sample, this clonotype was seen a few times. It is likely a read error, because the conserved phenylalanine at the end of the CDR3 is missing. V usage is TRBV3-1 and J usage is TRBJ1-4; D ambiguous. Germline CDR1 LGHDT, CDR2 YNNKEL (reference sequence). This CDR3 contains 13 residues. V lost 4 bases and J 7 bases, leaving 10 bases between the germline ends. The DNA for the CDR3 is TGTGCCAGCAGCCTAGGGAACGGTGAAAAACTGTTTCTT. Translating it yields CASSLGNGEKLFL.

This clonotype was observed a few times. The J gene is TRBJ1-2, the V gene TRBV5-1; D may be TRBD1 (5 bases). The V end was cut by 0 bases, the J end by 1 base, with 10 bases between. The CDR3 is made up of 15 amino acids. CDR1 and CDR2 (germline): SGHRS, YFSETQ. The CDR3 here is CASSLAPGNNYGYTF. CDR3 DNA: TGCGCCAGCAGCTTGGCCCCAGGGAATAACTATGGCTACACCTTC.

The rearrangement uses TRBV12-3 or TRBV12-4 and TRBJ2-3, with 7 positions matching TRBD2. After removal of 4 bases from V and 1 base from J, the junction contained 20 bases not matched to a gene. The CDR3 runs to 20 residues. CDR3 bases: TGTGCCAGCAGTTCCGGGGAGGGCGCATTCTCCCCGACTGGCACAGATACGCAGTATTTT. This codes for CASSSGEGAFSPTGTDTQYF.